Each of the 15 T cell receptor beta chains below was sequenced from the same sample in a study of spatial heterogeneity in lung cancer. Time point here: sample taken at primary tumor resection. Whole RNA, which was extracted from tumor, nontumor lung tissue or frozen PBMC, was sequenced without any cell sorting. MiXCR, run by TCRdb on the 5' RACE reads, gives a single entry per CDR3 protein. The sample includes several thousand distinct CDR3 sequences, less than 30% seen only once; the top ten take about 40%. The sample in question was PBMCs, obtained at surgery. All receptors derive from a female donor with early-stage non-small cell lung cancer.

This clonotype is deemed medium-sized (0.01 to 0.1%). This beta chain appears as a stray read in a library generated for alpha chains; its size is not informative. The CDR3 is CASSSEGGLDTQYF. CDR3 DNA: TGTGCCAGCAGTTCAGAAGGGGGCTTGGATACGCAGTATTTT. The chain links TRBV12-3 or TRBV12-4 to TRBJ2-3, with TRBD1 matching 7 bases. Losses at the gene ends were 4 bases for V and 6 bases for J; bases not matched to a gene: 7. The CDR3 extends over 14 amino acids.

Remarks on this clonotype: This beta chain represents an off-target read in a library built for alpha chains; its size is of limited meaning. The chain is built from TRBV7-9 and TRBJ2-3; D is perhaps TRBD2 (6 bases). The CDR3 has 14 residues. The ends were cut back, 3 bases at V and 2 bases at J, with 9 bases in the middle. Germline-derived CDR1 and CDR2 are SEHNR and FQNEAQ (reference sequence). Written as DNA, the CDR3 is TGTGCCAGCAGCTTGCCGGGACTCACAGATACGCAGTATTTT. Its translation is CASSLPGLTDTQYF.

This clonotype has more than one count but fewer than ten. Within a library made for alpha chains, this beta chain is off target, and its count is uninformative. The chain joins TRBV27 to TRBJ2-6; D not certain. The ends were cut back, 1 base at V and 0 bases at J, with 4 bases in the middle. The CDR3 runs to 15 residues. Per the germline V gene, CDR1 is MNHEY and CDR2 is SMNVEV (reference sequence). Here the CDR3 DNA reads TGTGCCAGCAGTTTATGGGGCTCTGGGGCCAACGTCCTGACTTTC. It encodes CASSLWGSGANVLTF.

Regarding this clonotype: This beta chain is a stray read from a library made for alpha chains; its abundance is not meaningful. V is TRBV5-5 and J is TRBJ2-1, with 11 bases aligning to TRBD2. V shed 3 bases and J 2 bases; nucleotides not matched to a gene: 1. CDR3 size: 15 residues. Germline CDR1 reads SGHKS; CDR2 reads YYEKEE (reference sequence). CDR3 loop: CASSWGLAAYNEQFF. CDR3 coding DNA: TGTGCCAGCAGCTGGGGACTAGCGGCCTACAATGAGCAGTTCTTC.

On this clonotype itself: This beta chain is an unintended read in a library built for alpha chains; its size means little. V and J are TRBV5-1 and TRBJ2-7; D perhaps matches TRBD1 (6 bases). The CDR3 is made up of 15 amino acids. V dropped 2 bases and J dropped 0 bases, with 12 bases sitting between them. Germline V gene data show CDR1 as SGHRS and CDR2 as YFSETQ. CDR3 nucleotides: TGCGCCAGCAGCTTAGGACAGACCAGCTCCTACGAGCAGTACTTC. It translates to CASSLGQTSSYEQYF.

Details on this clonotype: This beta chain is an off-target read within a library intended for alpha chains, so its frequency means little. In DNA form, the CDR3 reads TGTGCCAGCAGCGAAAAGTGGGCTTGGGGAGGCTCCTACGAGCAGTACTTC. It translates to CASSEKWAWGGSYEQYF. The rearrangement uses TRBV14 and TRBJ2-7; possible D gene TRBD2, 6 bases. CDR1 is SGHDN and CDR2 is FVKESK in the germline V gene. V was shortened by 5 bases and J by 0 bases, with 20 bases between the two germline ends. This CDR3 spans 17 amino acids.

To note about this clonotype: This beta chain is off target for a library built for alpha chains, so its abundance means little. The chain joins TRBV3-1 to TRBJ2-1; the match to TRBD2 covers 9 bases. The CDR3 extends over 15 amino acids. Trimming removed 4 bases from V and 9 bases from J; junction bases left unmatched: 10. Germline V gene sequence: CDR1 LGHDT, CDR2 YNNKEL (reference sequence). The CDR3 loop reads CASSLGLAQGGEQFF. The CDR3, as DNA: TGTGCCAGCAGCCTGGGACTAGCCCAAGGGGGTGAGCAGTTCTTC.

Notes on this clonotype: This beta chain was picked up by a library intended for alpha chains and is off target, so its count carries little meaning. The genes are TRBV6-5 and TRBJ2-7; 7 bases map to TRBD2. Germline lookup yields CDR1 MNHEY and CDR2 SVGAGI. The CDR3 length is 15 residues. V gave up 0 bases and J gave up 6 bases; unmatched junction bases: 8. The CDR3 is CASSYSAGAPGEQYF. CDR3 nucleotides: TGTGCCAGCAGTTACTCTGCGGGAGCTCCCGGCGAGCAGTACTTC.

This clonotype showed up just a few times. This beta chain appears as a stray read in a library generated for alpha chains; its size is not informative. This chain uses TRBV5-1 with TRBJ1-2; 7 nucleotides match TRBD1. Germline lookup yields CDR1 SGHRS and CDR2 YFSETQ. The junction had 6 bases not matched to a gene; V was cut back by 3 bases and J by 4 bases. CDR3 size: 14 residues. CDR3 sequence reads: CASSSGTDLYGYTF. For the CDR3, the DNA is TGCGCCAGCAGCTCCGGGACAGACCTCTATGGCTACACCTTC.

This clonotype occurred once. A library prepared for alpha chains yielded this beta chain as an off-target read; its size is of little meaning. The chain couples TRBV19 to TRBJ2-3; D unclear. This CDR3 has 13 amino acids. V lost 4 bases, J lost 1 base, and 6 bases lay in between. CDR1 is LNHDA and CDR2 is SQIVND in the germline V gene (reference sequence). CDR3 protein: CASSKVRTDTQYF. CDR3 in DNA: TGTGCCAGTAGTAAGGTTCGCACAGATACGCAGTATTTT.

Details on this clonotype: The size of this beta chain means little, since it is a stray read in a library made for alpha chains. CDR3 loop: CASSSPPGQIAYNEQFF. DNA for the CDR3: TGTGCCAGCAGCTCGCCCCCGGGACAGATAGCCTACAATGAGCAGTTCTTC. The chain links TRBV5-4 to TRBJ2-1, with 7 nucleotides matching TRBD1. The CDR3 loop spans 17 amino acids. CDR1 SGHNT and CDR2 YYREEE come from the germline V gene (reference sequence). With V trimmed by 3 bases and J by 2 bases, 11 bases remained unmatched.

Worth noting for this clonotype: The library was built for alpha chains, so this beta chain is an off-target read and its size means little. The chain has TRBV27 and TRBJ2-1; the match to TRBD1 covers 8 bases. Germline V gene lookup returns CDR1 MNHEY and CDR2 SMNVEV (reference sequence). The CDR3 totals 13 residues. The V segment lost 6 bases and the J segment 7 bases; nucleotides outside the gene matches: 5. CDR3 region: CASRTGATNEQFF. For the CDR3, the DNA is TGTGCCAGCAGGACAGGGGCGACGAATGAGCAGTTCTTC.

On this clonotype: Being off target in a library aimed at alpha chains, this beta chain has a size of little meaning. The chain employs TRBV28 and TRBJ2-1; TRBD2 matches at 8 bases. From germline, CDR1 is MDHEN and CDR2 SYDVKM. The CDR3 extends over 15 amino acids. J gave up 9 bases and V 9 bases, and 16 bases lay outside the gene matches. CDR3 protein: CASTSFIGRAAEQFF. In DNA form, the CDR3 reads TGTGCCAGTACCAGCTTCATCGGGAGGGCCGCTGAGCAGTTCTTC.

Details on this clonotype: The library was built for alpha chains, so this beta chain is an off-target read and its size means little. The V and J genes are TRBV28 and TRBJ2-2, with D perhaps TRBD1 or TRBD2 (6 bases each). This CDR3 comprises 13 residues. Trimming removed 4 bases at V and 6 bases at J, with 9 bases between. Germline CDR1 reads MDHEN; CDR2 reads SYDVKM. The DNA for the CDR3 is TGTGCCAGCAGTTACAGGGAGGCCGGGGAGCTGTTTTTT. Encoded protein: CASSYREAGELFF.

Judged by abundance, this clonotype is large. This beta chain represents an off-target read in a library built for alpha chains; its size is of limited meaning. The V and J genes are TRBV27 and TRBJ2-1, with 12 bases fitting TRBD2. Per the germline V gene, CDR1 is MNHEY and CDR2 is SMNVEV (reference sequence). This CDR3 is 18 amino acids long. Trimming at V came to 4 bases and at J to 3 bases, leaving 10 bases not matched to a gene. The CDR3 nucleotides read TGTGCCAGCAGTTCCGCTAGCGGGAGGGTTTTTATCTACAATGAGCAGTTCTTC. Protein sequence: CASSSASGRVFIYNEQFF.